This T cell receptor (beta chain) derives from a study of vaccination effects on CD4 cells after COVID-19. Before sequencing, viral peptide pools were used by the ViraFEST assay to expand antigen-specific CD4+ T cells. Isolating CD4+ T cells followed ten to eleven days of culture. Vaccine recipients, nucleocapsid antibody negative, had no prior SARS-CoV-2 infection. It was with approximately 10 IU/ml IL-2 and around 9.9 ug/ml peptides that some 2 million PBMC per well were cultured. Remarks on this clone: The antigen remains unidentified.

Overall study findings and caveats: At late timepoints after vaccination, vaccine- and infection-induced clones shrank markedly.

The length of the CDR3 is 13 residues. V was clipped by 1 base and J by 4 bases, with 8 bases between them. CDR1 and CDR2 from the germline V gene are SGHRS and YFSETQ. The data were produced by immunoSEQ multiplex PCR, yet TCRdb's version contains in-frame clones alone and is incomplete. The sample lists 71,000 or so clones, approximately 79% seen once, with 4% in the top ten. This sequence was found in a human donor who received a COVID-19 vaccine. This chain links TRBV5-1 with TRBJ1-1, with D possibly being TRBD1 (5 bases). Here the sequenced sample was CD4+ T cells from PBMCs cultured with HCoV-OC43 spike peptides, taken before COVID-19 vaccination. Described subset: HCoV-OC43 spike overlapping peptide pool stimulation. The CDR3 nucleotides are TGCGCCAGCAGCTTGAGCAGGGTCACTGAAGCTTTCTTT. Its translation: CASSLSRVTEAFF.